Sequencing of this T cell receptor (beta chain) was carried out in a study of beta chain features in type 1 diabetes. Study findings and constraints: Among patients with Type 1 diabetes, TCRB CDR3s were moderately but significantly shorter in every one of the four CD4+ subsets. Within the patient group, naive, central memory and Treg TCRB repertoires appeared more similar to each other than within healthy donors.

The length of the CDR3 is 13 residues. Trimming left V 6 bases short and J 1 base short, with 8 bases between. The V gene's germline CDR1 is ENHRY and CDR2 SYGVKD. The entirety of the isolated RNA underwent reverse transcription, so expressed TCRB transcripts were sequenced. Sequenced by immunoSEQ multiplex PCR; TCRdb stores in-frame clones only, minus some. Among over 300,000 clones listed, about a tenth were seen once. This clone was recorded a few times. Its antigen is not known. Each donor gave one heparinised blood draw averaging around 120 mL. CD45RO/CCR7/CD25/CD127/CD95/CD27 sorting isolated CD4+ naive, central memory, regulatory and stem cell-like memory cells. Sorting gave populations that all exceeded 95% purity.

This sequence originates from a man between 25 and 39 years old with type 1 diabetes. Material for sequencing was central memory CD4+ T cells from blood. V is TRBV10-3 and J is TRBJ2-3; D is undetermined. The CDR3 DNA sequence: TGTGCCATCAGGACGATAGGCACAGATACGCAGTATTTT. It specifies CAIRTIGTDTQYF.